This T cell receptor (beta chain) stems from a study of T cell changes during pregnancy in multiple sclerosis. The CDR3 runs to 14 residues. Germline CDR1 is SGHVS and CDR2 is FQNEAQ. The germline V and J ends were trimmed by 1 base and 6 bases, with 13 bases remaining between them. Measured with immunoSEQ multiplex PCR; TCRdb has only the in-frame clones, and not every one. Of about 110,000 clones listed, around 93% are singletons. This receptor was taken from a female donor with multiple sclerosis, enrolled in a pregnancy study. The chain joins TRBV7-8 to TRBJ2-7, with a possible D match to TRBD2 (6 bases). The material was peripheral blood, obtained after pregnancy. CDR3 sequence (DNA): TGTGCCAGCAGCTTAGGGGCGGAGGAGGGCGAGCAGTACTTC. The encoded protein is CASSLGAEEGEQYF.